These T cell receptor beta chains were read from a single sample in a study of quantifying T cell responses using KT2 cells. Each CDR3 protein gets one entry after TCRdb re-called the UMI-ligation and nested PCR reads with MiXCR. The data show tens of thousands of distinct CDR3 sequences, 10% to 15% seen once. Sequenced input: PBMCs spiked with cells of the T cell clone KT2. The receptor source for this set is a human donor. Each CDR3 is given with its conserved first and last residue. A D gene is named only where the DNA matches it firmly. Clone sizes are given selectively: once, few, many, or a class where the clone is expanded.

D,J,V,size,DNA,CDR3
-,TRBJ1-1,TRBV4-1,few,TGCGCCAGCAGCCAACTAAGATGGGGGGCGTTCGAGACTGAAGCTTTCTTT,CASSQLRWGAFETEAFF
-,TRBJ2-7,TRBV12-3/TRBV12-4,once,TGTGCCAGCAGAAAAGAGGGGGAGGCCATAACCTACGAGCAGTACTTC,CASRKEGEAITYEQYF
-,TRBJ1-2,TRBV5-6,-,TGTGCCAGCAGCCCCACTGGGGCCCCCCAGCATTACTATGGCTACACCTTC,CASSPTGAPQHYYGYTF
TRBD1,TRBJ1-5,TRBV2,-,TGTGCCAGCAGGAGGACAGGGGGCCCGAATCAGCCCCAGCATTTT,CASRRTGGPNQPQHF
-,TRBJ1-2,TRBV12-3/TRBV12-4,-,TGTGCCAGCAGTCAAGGACTCCACAACTATGGCTACACCTTC,CASSQGLHNYGYTF
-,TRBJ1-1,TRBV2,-,TGTGCCAGCAGTGGTAACCCCATTCTTCTAAACACTGAAGCTTTCTTT,CASSGNPILLNTEAFF
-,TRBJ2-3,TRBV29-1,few,TGCAGCGTTGTGTTGGGCCCAGATACGCAGTATTTT,CSVVLGPDTQYF
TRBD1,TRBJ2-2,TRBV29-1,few,TGCAGCGCCATGAGGACAGGGGAAGCCGGGGAGCTGTTTTTT,CSAMRTGEAGELFF
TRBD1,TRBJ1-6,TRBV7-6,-,TGTGCCAGCAGCGTCACAGGGGGCCATAATTCACCCCTCCACTTT,CASSVTGGHNSPLHF
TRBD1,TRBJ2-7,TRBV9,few,TGTGCCAGCAGCGAGGGGACAGGGTACTACGAGCAGTACTTC,CASSEGTGYYEQYF
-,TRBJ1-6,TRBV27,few,TGTGCCAGCAGTTTCAGGTCCTCACCCCTCCACTTT,CASSFRSSPLHF
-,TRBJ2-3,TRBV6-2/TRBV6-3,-,TGTGCCAGCAGGATCGGAGAAGATACGCAGTATTTT,CASRIGEDTQYF
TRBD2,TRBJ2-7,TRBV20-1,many,TGCAGTGCTCGAGCGGGGCCCCACGAGCAGTACTTC,CSARAGPHEQYF
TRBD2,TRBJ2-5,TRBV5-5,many,TGTGCCAGCAGCAAGGGACTAGCTAGAGAGACCCAGTACTTC,CASSKGLARETQYF
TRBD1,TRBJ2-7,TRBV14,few,TGTGCCAGCAGCCAAGGGACAGGGGCAAAAAACGAGCAGTACTTC,CASSQGTGAKNEQYF
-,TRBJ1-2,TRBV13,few,TGTGCCAGCAGCTTGGGCCCCGTCGGAGGGGCTAACTATGGCTACACCTTC,CASSLGPVGGANYGYTF
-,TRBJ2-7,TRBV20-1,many,TGCAGTGCTAGAGCAGTTTATGCGGCCCCGAAGTACTTC,CSARAVYAAPKYF
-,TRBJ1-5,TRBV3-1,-,TGTGCCAGCAGCCAAGGAGTCTATAGCAATCAGCCCCAGCATTTT,CASSQGVYSNQPQHF
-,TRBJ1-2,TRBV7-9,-,TGTGCCAGCAGCCTTGATAACTATGGCTACACCTTC,CASSLDNYGYTF
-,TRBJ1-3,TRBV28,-,TGTGCCAGCAGTTCACAGGGATTTGGAAACACCATATATTTT,CASSSQGFGNTIYF
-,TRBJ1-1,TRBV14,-,TGTGCCAGCAGCCCAGACGGGGGGAATGTGAACACTGAAGCTTTCTTT,CASSPDGGNVNTEAFF
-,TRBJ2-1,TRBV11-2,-,TGTGCCAGCAGCTTCCGGGGGTCCGGCTCCTACAATGAGCAGTTCTTC,CASSFRGSGSYNEQFF
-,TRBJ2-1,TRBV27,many,TGTGCCAGCTCCTCCGGGTACAATGAGCAGTTCTTC,CASSSGYNEQFF
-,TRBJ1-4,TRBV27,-,TGTGCCAGCCTACTGCCGGAAAAACTGTTTTTT,CASLLPEKLFF
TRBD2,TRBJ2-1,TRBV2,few,TGTGCCAGCAGCGCTAGCGGGAGGGGGAATGAGCAGTTCTTC,CASSASGRGNEQFF
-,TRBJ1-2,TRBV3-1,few,TGTGCCAGCAGCCAAGCCGGGACCGTCTATGGCTACACCTTC,CASSQAGTVYGYTF
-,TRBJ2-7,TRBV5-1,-,TGCGCCAGCAGCCACGCCATCACAGGGACCCGCGAGCAGTACTTC,CASSHAITGTREQYF
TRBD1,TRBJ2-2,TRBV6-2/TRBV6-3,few,TGTGCCAGCAGTTCCTACGGGGCAGGGGGCAACACCGGGGAGCTGTTTTTT,CASSSYGAGGNTGELFF
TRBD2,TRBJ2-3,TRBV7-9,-,TGTGCCAGCAGCTTACGACTAGCGGGAGCGTCCCCAGATACGCAGTATTTT,CASSLRLAGASPDTQYF
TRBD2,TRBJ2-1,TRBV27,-,TGTGCCAGCAGTTATATAGCGGGAGAGGAGAATGAGCAGTTCTTC,CASSYIAGEENEQFF
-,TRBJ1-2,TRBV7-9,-,TGTGCCAGCAGCAGGGATTTATATGGCTACAACTTC,CASSRDLYGYNF
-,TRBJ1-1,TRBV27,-,TGTGCCAGCAGTTTATCGAGGAGTCGTACTGAAGCTTTCTTT,CASSLSRSRTEAFF
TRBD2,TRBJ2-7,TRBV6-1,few,TGTGCCAGCAGTGTTCTAGCGGGAGGGCCGGGTGTCCACGAGCAGTACTTC,CASSVLAGGPGVHEQYF
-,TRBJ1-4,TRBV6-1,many,TGTGCCACGGGAAAACAGGCCGCAACTAATGAAAAACTGTTTTTT,CATGKQAATNEKLFF
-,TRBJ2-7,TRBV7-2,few,TGTGCCAGCAGCTTAGGGCCAGGGGTTAATTTATACGAGCAGTACTTC,CASSLGPGVNLYEQYF
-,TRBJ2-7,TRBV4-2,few,TGTGCCAGCAGCCAAGATTGGGCCATCCCTCGCTACGAGCAGTACTTC,CASSQDWAIPRYEQYF
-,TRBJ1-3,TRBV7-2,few,TGTGCCAGCAGCTTAGAAGTCGTCTCTGGAAACACCATATATTTT,CASSLEVVSGNTIYF
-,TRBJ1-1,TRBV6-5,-,TGTGCCAGCAGTTACTCGAGAGGGGTAGGGACTGAAGCTTTCTTT,CASSYSRGVGTEAFF
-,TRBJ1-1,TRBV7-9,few,TGTGCCAGCAGCTCCTTGGAGAACACTGAAGCTTTCTTT,CASSSLENTEAFF
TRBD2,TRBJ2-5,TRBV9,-,TGTGCCAGCAGCTCGGGGGGGGAAACACAAGAGACCCAGTACTTC,CASSSGGETQETQYF